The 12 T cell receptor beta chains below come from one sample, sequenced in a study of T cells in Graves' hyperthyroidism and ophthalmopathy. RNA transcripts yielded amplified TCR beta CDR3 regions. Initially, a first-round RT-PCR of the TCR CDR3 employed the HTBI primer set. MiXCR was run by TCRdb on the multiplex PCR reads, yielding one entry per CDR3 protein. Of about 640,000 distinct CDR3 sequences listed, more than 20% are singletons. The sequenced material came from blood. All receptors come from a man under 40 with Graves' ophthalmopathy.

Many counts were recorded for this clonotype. CDR3: CASSLGVDEQYF. The DNA for the CDR3 is TGTGCCAGCAGCTTAGGGGTGGACGAGCAGTACTTC. This sequence joins TRBV7-9 and TRBJ2-7; D gene uncertain. Germline V gene sequence: CDR1 SEHNR, CDR2 FQNEAQ (reference sequence). Trimming removed 1 base from V and 5 bases from J, with 6 bases in between. The CDR3 extends over 12 amino acids. Full variable domain (rest looked up from reference TRBV7-9 and TRBJ2-7): DTGVSQNPRHKITKRGQNVTFRCDPISEHNRLYWYRQTLGQGPEFLTYFQNEAQLEKSRLLSDRFSAERPKGSFSTLEIQRTEQGDSAMYLCASSLGVDEQYFGPGTRLTVT.

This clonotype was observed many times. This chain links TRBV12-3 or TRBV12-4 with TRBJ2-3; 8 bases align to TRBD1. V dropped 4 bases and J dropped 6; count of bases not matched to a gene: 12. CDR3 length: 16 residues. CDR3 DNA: TGTGCCAGCAGTTCCCAGGGGGCGACTCGTGTGGATACGCAGTATTTT. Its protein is CASSSQGATRVDTQYF.

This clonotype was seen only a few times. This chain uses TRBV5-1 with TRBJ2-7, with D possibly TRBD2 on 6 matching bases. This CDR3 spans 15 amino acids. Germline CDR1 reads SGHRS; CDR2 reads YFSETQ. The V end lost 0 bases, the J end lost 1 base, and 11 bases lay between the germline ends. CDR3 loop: CASSLEPSESYEQYF. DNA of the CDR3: TGCGCCAGCAGCTTGGAACCTAGCGAGTCCTACGAGCAGTACTTC.

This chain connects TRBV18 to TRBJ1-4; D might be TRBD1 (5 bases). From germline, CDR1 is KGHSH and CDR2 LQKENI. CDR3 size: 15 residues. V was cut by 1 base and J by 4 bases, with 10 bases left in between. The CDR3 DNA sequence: TGTGCCAGCTCACCACAGCAAGGGGATAATGAAAAACTGTTTTTT. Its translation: CASSPQQGDNEKLFF.

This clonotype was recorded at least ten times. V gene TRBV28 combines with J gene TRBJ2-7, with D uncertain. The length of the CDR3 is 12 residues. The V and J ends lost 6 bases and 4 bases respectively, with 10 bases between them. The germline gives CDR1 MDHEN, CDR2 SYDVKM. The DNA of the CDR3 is TGTGCCAGCAGCCTAACGAAGTACGAGCAGTACTTC. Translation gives CASSLTKYEQYF.

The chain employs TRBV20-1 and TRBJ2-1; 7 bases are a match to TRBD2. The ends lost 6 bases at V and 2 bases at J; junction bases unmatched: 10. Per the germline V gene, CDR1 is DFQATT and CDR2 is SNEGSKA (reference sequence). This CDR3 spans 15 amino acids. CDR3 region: CSAKLATTTYNEQFF. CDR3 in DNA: TGCAGTGCCAAACTAGCGACGACAACCTACAATGAGCAGTTCTTC.

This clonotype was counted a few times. CDR3 bases: TGTGCCAGCAGCGTAGAGGGAACAGGGAGAAAACTGTTTTTT. Protein sequence: CASSVEGTGRKLFF. This chain connects TRBV9 to TRBJ1-4; D is possibly TRBD1 (6 bases). The CDR3 loop spans 14 amino acids. Germline V gene sequence: CDR1 SGDLS, CDR2 YYNGEE. Deletions cut 0 bases from V and 10 bases from J, with 13 bases between. Full variable domain (outside the CDR3, taken from reference TRBV9 and TRBJ1-4): DSGVTQTPKHLITATGQRVTLRCSPRSGDLSVYWYQQSLDQGLQFLIQYYNGEERAKGNILERFSAQQFPDLHSELNLSSLELGDSALYFCASSVEGTGRKLFFGSGTQLSVL.

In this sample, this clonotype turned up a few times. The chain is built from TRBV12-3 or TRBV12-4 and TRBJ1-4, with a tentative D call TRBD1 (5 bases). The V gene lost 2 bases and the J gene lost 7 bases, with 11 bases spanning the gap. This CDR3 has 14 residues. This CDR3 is CASSLSPGAEKLFF. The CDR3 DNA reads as TGTGCCAGCAGTTTAAGTCCTGGGGCTGAAAAACTGTTTTTT.

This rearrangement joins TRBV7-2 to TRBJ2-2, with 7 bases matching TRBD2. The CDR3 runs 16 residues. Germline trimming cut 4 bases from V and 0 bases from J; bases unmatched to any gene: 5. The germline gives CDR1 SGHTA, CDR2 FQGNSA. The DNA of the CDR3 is TGTGCCAGCAGCTCCCTAGCGGACGCGAACACCGGGGAGCTGTTTTTT. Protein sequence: CASSSLADANTGELFF.

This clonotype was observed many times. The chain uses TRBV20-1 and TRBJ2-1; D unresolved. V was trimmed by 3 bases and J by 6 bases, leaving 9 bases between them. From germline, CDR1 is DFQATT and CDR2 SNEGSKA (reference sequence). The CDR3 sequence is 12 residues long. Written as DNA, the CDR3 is TGCAGTGCTAGTCAACCGACCAATGAGCAGTTCTTC. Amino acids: CSASQPTNEQFF.

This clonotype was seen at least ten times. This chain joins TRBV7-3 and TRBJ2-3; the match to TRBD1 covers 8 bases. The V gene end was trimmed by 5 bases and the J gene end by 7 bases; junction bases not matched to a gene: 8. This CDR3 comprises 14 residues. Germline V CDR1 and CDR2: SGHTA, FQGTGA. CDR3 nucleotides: TGTGCCAGCAGCCCCGGGACAGGTGGAAATACGCAGTATTTT. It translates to CASSPGTGGNTQYF.

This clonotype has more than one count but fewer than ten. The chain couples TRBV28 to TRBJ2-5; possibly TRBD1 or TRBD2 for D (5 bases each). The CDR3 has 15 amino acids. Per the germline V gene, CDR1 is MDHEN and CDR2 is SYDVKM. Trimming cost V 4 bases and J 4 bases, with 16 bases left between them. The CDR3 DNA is TGTGCCAGCAGTTCTCCGGGACCGAGGGGAGAGACCCAGTACTTC. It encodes CASSSPGPRGETQYF.